This paragraph reports one T cell receptor (beta chain). This sample was taken from a study of T cell clones after liver transplantation. At the level of the study: Subjects received no induction therapy and standard immunosuppression until randomization at 12-24 months post-transplant.

Sequencing used immunoSEQ multiplex PCR; TCRdb keeps in-frame clones, though not all of them. This sample carries approximately 71,000 clones, 92% of them seen once, and the ten largest clones take approximately 0.96%. In germline, CDR1 is SGHRS, CDR2 YFSETQ. The CDR3 is 15 amino acids. V lost 2 bases to trimming and J lost 2 bases; unmatched junction nucleotides: 4. Unstimulated PBMCs were sorted into CD3+CD4+ and CD3+CD8+ populations. Here the sequenced sample was CD4+ T cells from blood, taken less than 28 months after liver transplant. This rearrangement joins TRBV5-1 to TRBJ2-3; 8 nucleotides line up with TRBD2. This clonotype originated in a human patient who received a liver transplant. Some T cells may be provided by the graft donor. CDR3 residues: CASSFLAGPTDTQYF. The CDR3 DNA follows: TGCGCCAGCAGCTTCCTAGCGGGTCCCACAGATACGCAGTATTTT.